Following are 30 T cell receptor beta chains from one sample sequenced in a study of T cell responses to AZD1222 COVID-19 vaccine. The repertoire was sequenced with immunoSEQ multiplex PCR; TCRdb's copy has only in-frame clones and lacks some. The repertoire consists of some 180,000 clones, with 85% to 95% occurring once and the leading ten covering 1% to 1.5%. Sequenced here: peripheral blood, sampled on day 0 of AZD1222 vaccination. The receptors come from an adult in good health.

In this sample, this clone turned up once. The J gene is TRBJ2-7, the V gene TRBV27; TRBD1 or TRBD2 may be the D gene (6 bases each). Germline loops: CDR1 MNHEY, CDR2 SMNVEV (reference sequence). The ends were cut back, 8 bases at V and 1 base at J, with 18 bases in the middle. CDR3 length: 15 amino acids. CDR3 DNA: TGTGCCAGCTTCAAACTCGGGGGCGGATCCTACGAGCAGTACTTC. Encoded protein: CASFKLGGGSYEQYF.

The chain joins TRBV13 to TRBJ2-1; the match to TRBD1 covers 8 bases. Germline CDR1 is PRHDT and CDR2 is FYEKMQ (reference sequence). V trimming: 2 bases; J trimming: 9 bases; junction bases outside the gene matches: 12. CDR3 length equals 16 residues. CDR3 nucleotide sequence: TGTGCCAGCAGCTTAAGGCTCAGGGGGCCCCGCACTGAGCAGTTCTTC. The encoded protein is CASSLRLRGPRTEQFF.

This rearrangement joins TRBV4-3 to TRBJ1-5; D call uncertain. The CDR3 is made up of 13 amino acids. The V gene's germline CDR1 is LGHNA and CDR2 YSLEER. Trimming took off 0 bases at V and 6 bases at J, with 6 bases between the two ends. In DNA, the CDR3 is TGCGCCAGCAGCCAAGATAGGTTTCAGCCCCAGCATTTT. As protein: CASSQDRFQPQHF.

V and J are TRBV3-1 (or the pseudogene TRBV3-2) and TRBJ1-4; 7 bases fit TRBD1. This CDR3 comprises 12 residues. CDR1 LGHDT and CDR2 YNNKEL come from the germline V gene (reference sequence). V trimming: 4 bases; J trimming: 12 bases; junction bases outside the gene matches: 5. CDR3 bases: TGTGCCAGCAGCCCAACAGACAGGGAACTGTTTTTT. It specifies CASSPTDRELFF.

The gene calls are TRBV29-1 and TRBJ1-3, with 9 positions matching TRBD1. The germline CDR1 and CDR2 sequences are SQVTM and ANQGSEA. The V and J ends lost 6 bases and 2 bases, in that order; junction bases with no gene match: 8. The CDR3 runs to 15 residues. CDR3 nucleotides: TGCAGCGTGGCAGATAGACAGGGGGCTGGAAACACCATATATTTT. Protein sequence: CSVADRQGAGNTIYF.

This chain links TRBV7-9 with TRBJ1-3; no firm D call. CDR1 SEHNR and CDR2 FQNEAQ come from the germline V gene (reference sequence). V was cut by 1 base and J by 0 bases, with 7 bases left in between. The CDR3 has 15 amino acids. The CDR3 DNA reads TGTGCCAGCAGCTTAGTTGGGTCCTCTGGAAACACCATATATTTT. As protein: CASSLVGSSGNTIYF. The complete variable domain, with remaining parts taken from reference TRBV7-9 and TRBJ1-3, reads DTGVSQNPRHKITKRGQNVTFRCDPISEHNRLYWYRQTLGQGPEFLTYFQNEAQLEKSRLLSDRFSAERPKGSFSTLEIQRTEQGDSAMYLCASSLVGSSGNTIYFGEGSWLTVV.

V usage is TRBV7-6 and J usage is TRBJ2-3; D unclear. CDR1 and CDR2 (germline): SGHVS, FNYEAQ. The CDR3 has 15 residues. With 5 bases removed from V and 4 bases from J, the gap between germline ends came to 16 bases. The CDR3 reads CASSAWGSGPDTQYF. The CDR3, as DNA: TGTGCCAGCAGCGCATGGGGTTCCGGCCCAGATACGCAGTATTTT.

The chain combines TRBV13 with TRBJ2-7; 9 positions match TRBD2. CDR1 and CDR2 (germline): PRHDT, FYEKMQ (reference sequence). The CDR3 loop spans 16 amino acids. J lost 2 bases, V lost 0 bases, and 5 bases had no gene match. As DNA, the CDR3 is TGTGCCAGCAGCTTAGGCTGGGCGGGGGGGCCCTACGAGCAGTACTTC. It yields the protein CASSLGWAGGPYEQYF.

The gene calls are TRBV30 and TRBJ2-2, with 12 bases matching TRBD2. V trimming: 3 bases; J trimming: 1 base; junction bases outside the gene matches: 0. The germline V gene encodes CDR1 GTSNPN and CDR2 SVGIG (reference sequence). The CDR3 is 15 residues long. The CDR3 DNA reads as TGTGCCTGGAGGGGACTAGCGGGGAACACCGGGGAGCTGTTTTTT. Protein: CAWRGLAGNTGELFF.

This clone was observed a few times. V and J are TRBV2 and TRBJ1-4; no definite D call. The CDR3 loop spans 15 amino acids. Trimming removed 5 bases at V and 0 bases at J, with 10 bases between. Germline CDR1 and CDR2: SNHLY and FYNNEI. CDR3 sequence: CASSREGTTNEKLFF. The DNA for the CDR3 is TGTGCCAGCAGTAGAGAAGGAACAACTAATGAAAAACTGTTTTTT.

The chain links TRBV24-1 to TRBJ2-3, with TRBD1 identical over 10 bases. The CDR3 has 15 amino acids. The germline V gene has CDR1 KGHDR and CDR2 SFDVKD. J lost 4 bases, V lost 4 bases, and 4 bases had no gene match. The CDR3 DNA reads TGTGCCACCAGTGACCCGACAGGGGGCTCAGATACGCAGTATTTT. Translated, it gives CATSDPTGGSDTQYF.

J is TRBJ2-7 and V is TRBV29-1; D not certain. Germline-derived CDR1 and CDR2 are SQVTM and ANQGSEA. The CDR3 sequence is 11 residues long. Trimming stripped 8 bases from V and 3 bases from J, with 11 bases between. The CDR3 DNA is TGCAGCTTTTTTTGGGGCTACGAGCAGTACTTC. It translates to CSFFWGYEQYF.

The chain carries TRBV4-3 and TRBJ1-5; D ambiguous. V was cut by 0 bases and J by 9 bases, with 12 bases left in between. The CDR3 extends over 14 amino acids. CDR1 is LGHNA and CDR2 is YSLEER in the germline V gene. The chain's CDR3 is CASSQDQYLVPQHF. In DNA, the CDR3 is TGCGCCAGCAGCCAAGACCAATACCTCGTGCCCCAGCATTTT.

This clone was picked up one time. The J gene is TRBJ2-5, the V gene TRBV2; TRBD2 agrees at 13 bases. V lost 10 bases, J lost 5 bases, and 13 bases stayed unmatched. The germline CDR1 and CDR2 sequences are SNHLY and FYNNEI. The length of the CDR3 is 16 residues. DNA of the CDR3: TGTGCCACCCAACCACTAGCGGGGGGGCCTGGGGAGACCCAGTACTTC. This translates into CATQPLAGGPGETQYF.

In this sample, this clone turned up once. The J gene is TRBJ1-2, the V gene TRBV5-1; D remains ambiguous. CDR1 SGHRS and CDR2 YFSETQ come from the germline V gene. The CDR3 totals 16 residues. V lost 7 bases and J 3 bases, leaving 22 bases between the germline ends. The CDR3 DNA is TGCGCCAGCCGCTCGCTCTCAGGAATGGCGGACTATGGCTACACCTTC. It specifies CASRSLSGMADYGYTF.

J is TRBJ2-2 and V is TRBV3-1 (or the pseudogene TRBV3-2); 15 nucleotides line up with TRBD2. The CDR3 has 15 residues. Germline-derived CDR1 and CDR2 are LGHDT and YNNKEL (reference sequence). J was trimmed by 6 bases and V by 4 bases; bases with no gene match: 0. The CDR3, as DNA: TGTGCCAGCAGCCGGACTAGCGGGGGGGCCGGGGAGCTGTTTTTT. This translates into CASSRTSGGAGELFF.

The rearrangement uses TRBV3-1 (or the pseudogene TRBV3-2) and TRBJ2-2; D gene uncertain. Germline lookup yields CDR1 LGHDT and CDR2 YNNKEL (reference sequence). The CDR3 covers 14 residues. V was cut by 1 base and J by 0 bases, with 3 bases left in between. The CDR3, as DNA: TGTGCCAGCAGCCAAGGCCCGAACACCGGGGAGCTGTTTTTT. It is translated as CASSQGPNTGELFF.

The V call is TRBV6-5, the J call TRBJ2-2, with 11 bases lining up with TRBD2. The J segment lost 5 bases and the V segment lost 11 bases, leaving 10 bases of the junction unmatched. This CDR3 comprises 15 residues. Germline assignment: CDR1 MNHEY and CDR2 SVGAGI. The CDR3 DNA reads TGTGCCCGCGGCACGGTAGCGGGGGGGACCGGGGAGCTGTTTTTT. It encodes CARGTVAGGTGELFF.

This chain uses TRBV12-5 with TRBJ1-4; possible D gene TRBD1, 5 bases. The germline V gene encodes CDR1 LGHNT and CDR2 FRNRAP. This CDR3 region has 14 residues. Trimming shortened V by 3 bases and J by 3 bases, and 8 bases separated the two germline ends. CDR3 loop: CASGLGTANEKLFF. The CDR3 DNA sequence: TGTGCTAGTGGTTTAGGGACGGCTAATGAAAAACTGTTTTTT.

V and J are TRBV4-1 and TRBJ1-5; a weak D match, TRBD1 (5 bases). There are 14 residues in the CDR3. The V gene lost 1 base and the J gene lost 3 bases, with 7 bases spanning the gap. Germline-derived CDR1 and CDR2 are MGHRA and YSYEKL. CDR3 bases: TGCGCCAGCAGCCAAGGACAGATCAATCAGCCCCAGCATTTT. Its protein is CASSQGQINQPQHF.

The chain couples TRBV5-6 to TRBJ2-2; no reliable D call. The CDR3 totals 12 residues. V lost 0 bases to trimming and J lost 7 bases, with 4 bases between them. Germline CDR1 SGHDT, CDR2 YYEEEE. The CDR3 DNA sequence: TGTGCCAGCAGCTTGGGAATCGGGGAGCTGTTTTTT. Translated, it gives CASSLGIGELFF.

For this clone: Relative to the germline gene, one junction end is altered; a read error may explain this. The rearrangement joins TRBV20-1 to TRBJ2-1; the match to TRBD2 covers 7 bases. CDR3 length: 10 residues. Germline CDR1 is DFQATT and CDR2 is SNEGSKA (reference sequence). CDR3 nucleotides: TGCAGTGCTAGGGGGCGGGGGTTGATCTTC. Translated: CSARGRGLIF.

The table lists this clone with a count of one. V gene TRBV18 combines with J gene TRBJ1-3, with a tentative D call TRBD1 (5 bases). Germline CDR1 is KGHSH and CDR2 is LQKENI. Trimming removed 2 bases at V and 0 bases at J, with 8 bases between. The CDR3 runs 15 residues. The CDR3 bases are TGTGCCAGCTCACCAGACAGAAACTCTGGAAACACCATATATTTT. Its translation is CASSPDRNSGNTIYF.

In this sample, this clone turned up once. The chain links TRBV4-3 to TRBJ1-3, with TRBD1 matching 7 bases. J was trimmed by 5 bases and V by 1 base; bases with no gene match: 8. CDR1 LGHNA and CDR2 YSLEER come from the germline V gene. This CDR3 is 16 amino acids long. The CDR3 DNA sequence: TGCGCCAGCAGCCAAGGTTACGAGACAGGGCGAAACACCATATATTTT. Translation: CASSQGYETGRNTIYF.

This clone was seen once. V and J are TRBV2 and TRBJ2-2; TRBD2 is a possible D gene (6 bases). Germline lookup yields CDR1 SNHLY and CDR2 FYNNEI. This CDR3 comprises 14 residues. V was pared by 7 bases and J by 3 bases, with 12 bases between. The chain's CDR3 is CASTPRGYTGELFF. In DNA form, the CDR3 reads TGTGCCAGCACCCCTCGGGGGTACACCGGGGAGCTGTTTTTT.

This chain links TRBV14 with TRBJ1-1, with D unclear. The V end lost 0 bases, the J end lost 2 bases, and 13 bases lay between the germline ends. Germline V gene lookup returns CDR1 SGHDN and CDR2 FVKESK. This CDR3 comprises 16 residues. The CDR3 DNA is TGTGCCAGCAGCCAAGACGGTATCGGGAGAAACACTGAAGCTTTCTTT. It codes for CASSQDGIGRNTEAFF.

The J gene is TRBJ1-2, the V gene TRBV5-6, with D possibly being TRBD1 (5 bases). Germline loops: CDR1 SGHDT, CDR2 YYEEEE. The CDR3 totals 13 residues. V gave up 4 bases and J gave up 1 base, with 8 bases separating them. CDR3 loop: CASSVDSNYGYTF. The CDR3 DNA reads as TGTGCCAGCAGCGTTGACAGTAACTATGGCTACACCTTC.

The CDR3 spells CASSPYHSNQPQHF. The CDR3 coding sequence is TGTGCCAGTAGTCCCTACCATAGCAATCAGCCCCAGCATTTT. The chain joins TRBV19 to TRBJ1-5; no clear D. CDR3 length equals 14 residues. Deletions cut 5 bases from V and 0 bases from J, with 8 bases between. Germline CDR1 LNHDA, CDR2 SQIVND (reference sequence).

The CDR3 loop reads CASSNASEVRYQYF. For the CDR3, the DNA is TGTGCCAGTAGTAATGCCTCCGAGGTGCGGTACCAGTACTTC. The rearrangement links TRBV19 to TRBJ2-5; D remains ambiguous. V lost 4 bases to trimming and J lost 10 bases, with 19 bases between them. Germline V gives CDR1 LNHDA, CDR2 SQIVND (reference sequence). This CDR3 comprises 14 residues.

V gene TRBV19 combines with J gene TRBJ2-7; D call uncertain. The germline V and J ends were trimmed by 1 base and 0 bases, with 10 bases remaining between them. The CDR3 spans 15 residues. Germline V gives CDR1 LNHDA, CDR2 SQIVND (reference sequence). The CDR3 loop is CASSIARTSSYEQYF. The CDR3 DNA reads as TGTGCCAGTAGTATAGCCCGAACCAGCTCCTACGAGCAGTACTTC. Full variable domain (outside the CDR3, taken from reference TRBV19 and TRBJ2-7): DGGITQSPKYLFRKEGQNVTLSCEQNLNHDAMYWYRQDPGQGLRLIYYSQIVNDFQKGDIAEGYSVSREKKESFPLTVTSAQKNPTAFYLCASSIARTSSYEQYFGPGTRLTVT.